The 32 T cell receptor beta chains presented below share a single source sample, sequenced in a study of CD8+ T cells in alopecia areata. Sequencing relied on a cDNA template that was reverse transcribed from extracted RNA. Clones were sequenced by immunoSEQ multiplex PCR, and TCRdb holds only the in-frame ones, with some missing. The sample comprises 110,000 to 150,000 clones, around 49% of which are singletons, and 0.95% to 1% rests with the top ten. The input for sequencing was CD4+ T cells sorted from blood, taken at week 0. The receptors stem from a human donor with alopecia areata.

The V and J genes are TRBV4-2 and TRBJ1-2; D unclear. Germline CDR1 reads LGHNA; CDR2 reads YNFKEQ. The V gene lost 5 bases and the J gene lost 8 bases, with 18 bases spanning the gap. The CDR3 length is 14 residues. CDR3 in amino acids: CASSSTTSFYGYTF. CDR3 in DNA: TGTGCCAGCAGCTCGACCACGTCGTTTTACGGCTACACCTTC.

This chain uses TRBV30 with TRBJ1-5; D possibly corresponds to TRBD1 (5 bases). This CDR3 comprises 14 residues. CDR1 is GTSNPN and CDR2 is SVGIG in the germline V gene (reference sequence). Between the trimmed V and J ends, which lost 4 bases and 1 base, there was a span of 11 bases. CDR3 residues: CAWNQGTSNQPQHF. For the CDR3, the DNA is TGTGCCTGGAACCAGGGTACGAGCAATCAGCCCCAGCATTTT.

The table lists this clone with a few counts. The J gene is TRBJ2-3, the V gene TRBV15; D unclear. There are 12 residues in the CDR3. Germline CDR1 LNHNV, CDR2 YYDKDF (reference sequence). V was cut by 2 bases and J by 5 bases, with 5 bases left in between. CDR3 DNA sequence: TGTGCCACCAGCAGACAAAAAGATACGCAGTATTTT. As protein: CATSRQKDTQYF.

This chain uses TRBV5-1 with TRBJ2-1, with 8 bases lining up with TRBD2. The CDR3 sequence is 15 residues long. J gave up 2 bases and V 3 bases, and 4 bases lay outside the gene matches. CDR1 SGHRS and CDR2 YFSETQ come from the germline V gene. The CDR3 sequence is CASSSSGSAYNEQFF. In DNA, the CDR3 is TGCGCCAGCAGCTCCAGCGGGAGTGCCTACAATGAGCAGTTCTTC.

This clone was counted only a few times. The chain recombines TRBV29-1 with TRBJ2-1, with 7 nucleotides matching TRBD2. This CDR3 is 12 amino acids long. Germline V gene lookup returns CDR1 SQVTM and CDR2 ANQGSEA. The J segment lost 4 bases and the V segment lost 8 bases, leaving 5 bases of the junction unmatched. CDR3 protein: CSSMREYNEQFF. CDR3 DNA: TGCAGCAGTATGCGGGAGTACAATGAGCAGTTCTTC.

The chain links TRBV6-5 to TRBJ1-1; 7 positions agree with TRBD1. This CDR3 has 14 residues. Germline lookup yields CDR1 MNHEY and CDR2 SVGAGI. J was trimmed by 1 base and V by 6 bases; bases with no gene match: 5. The CDR3 nucleotides are TGTGCCAGCAGACGGACAGGATGGAACACTGAAGCTTTCTTT. This codes for CASRRTGWNTEAFF.

The V call is TRBV4-3, the J call TRBJ2-5, with D possibly TRBD1 on 5 matching bases. CDR3 length equals 17 residues. V lost 1 base and J 2 bases, leaving 17 bases between the germline ends. The germline V gene has CDR1 LGHNA and CDR2 YSLEER. The CDR3 DNA reads as TGCGCCAGCAGCCAAGTTGAGTCCACAGGTCGTCAAGAGACCCAGTACTTC. It is translated as CASSQVESTGRQETQYF.

This chain joins TRBV5-1 and TRBJ2-2; TRBD2 might be the D (5 bases). CDR3 size: 12 residues. CDR1 and CDR2 from the germline V gene are SGHRS and YFSETQ. The V gene lost 3 bases and the J gene lost 6 bases, with 6 bases spanning the gap. Written as DNA, the CDR3 is TGCGCCAGCAGCTCCGGGGCCGGGGAGCTGTTTTTT. Translated: CASSSGAGELFF.

This clone was detected only once. CDR3 DNA: TGTGCCTGGAGTGTAACTAGCGGGAGAAAAGAGACCCAGTACTTC. Protein: CAWSVTSGRKETQYF. This chain joins TRBV30 and TRBJ2-5; TRBD2 agrees at 11 bases. CDR3 size: 15 residues. The germline CDR1 and CDR2 sequences are GTSNPN and SVGIG (reference sequence). J gave up 3 bases and V 0 bases, and 3 bases lay outside the gene matches. The entire variable domain, with the rest obtained from reference TRBV30 and TRBJ2-5, is as follows: SQTIHQWPATLVQPVGSPLSLECTVEGTSNPNLYWYRQAAGRGLQLLFYSVGIGQISSEVPQNLSASRPQDRQFILSSKKLLLSDSGFYLCAWSVTSGRKETQYFGPGTRLLVL.

The gene calls are TRBV14 and TRBJ2-1; 8 nucleotides align to TRBD1. The CDR3 extends over 15 amino acids. V shed 5 bases and J 9 bases; nucleotides not matched to a gene: 12. Germline V gene lookup returns CDR1 SGHDN and CDR2 FVKESK. In DNA, the CDR3 is TGTGCCAGCAGCAAAGGGACAGGTAGCTACGGTGAGCAGTTCTTC. Translation gives CASSKGTGSYGEQFF.

This clone was picked up a small number of times. The chain recombines TRBV5-1 with TRBJ1-2; D gene unclear. CDR3 length: 14 residues. Trimming removed 0 bases at V and 3 bases at J, with 9 bases between. CDR1 is SGHRS and CDR2 is YFSETQ in the germline V gene. CDR3 bases: TGCGCCAGCAGCTTGGGGTATCTGGACTATGGCTACACCTTC. Encoded protein: CASSLGYLDYGYTF.

This CDR3 is CASNFDTGGNEQFF. DNA for the CDR3: TGTGCCAGCAATTTTGATACAGGGGGGAATGAGCAGTTCTTC. The V call is TRBV18, the J call TRBJ2-1; 8 bases line up with TRBD1. V shed 8 bases, J shed 7 bases, and the junction held 10 bases outside the gene matches. The CDR3 has 14 amino acids. CDR1 and CDR2 (germline): KGHSH, LQKENI. Full variable domain (outside the CDR3, taken from reference TRBV18 and TRBJ2-1): NAGVMQNPRHLVRRRGQEARLRCSPMKGHSHVYWYRQLPEEGLKFMVYLQKENIIDESGMPKERFSAEFPKEGPSILRIQQVVRGDSAAYFCASNFDTGGNEQFFGPGTRLTVL.

V and J are TRBV5-1 and TRBJ2-7, with 10 bases lining up with TRBD1. The CDR3 consists of 16 residues. The junction had 8 bases not matched to a gene; V was cut back by 4 bases and J by 1 base. CDR1 SGHRS and CDR2 YFSETQ come from the germline V gene. The CDR3 coding sequence is TGCGCCAGCAGCCCTGGGAGGGACAGGGGTTCCTACGAGCAGTACTTC. The encoded protein is CASSPGRDRGSYEQYF.

The CDR3 protein is CSARGRSYEQYF. The CDR3, as DNA: TGCAGCGCGAGGGGCCGCTCCTACGAGCAGTACTTC. The V call is TRBV29-1, the J call TRBJ2-7; the D gene could be TRBD1 or TRBD2 (5 bases each). Germline-derived CDR1 and CDR2 are SQVTM and ANQGSEA. The CDR3 has 12 residues. Trimming pared 7 bases from V and 0 bases from J, leaving 10 bases between.

This clone was observed a few times. The chain uses TRBV7-2 and TRBJ2-3, with 7 bases fitting TRBD2. Losses at the gene ends were 6 bases for V and 7 bases for J; bases not matched to a gene: 4. The CDR3 is 12 residues long. Germline loops: CDR1 SGHTA, CDR2 FQGNSA. This chain's CDR3 is CASRPAGNTQYF. The CDR3 DNA reads TGTGCCAGCAGGCCAGCGGGGAATACGCAGTATTTT.

The chain combines TRBV27 with TRBJ1-2; 9 bases are shared with TRBD1. The germline V gene has CDR1 MNHEY and CDR2 SMNVEV (reference sequence). This CDR3 has 14 amino acids. The J segment lost 8 bases and the V segment lost 0 bases, leaving 4 bases of the junction unmatched. CDR3 DNA: TGTGCCAGCAGTTTATCCGGGACAGGGAAGGGCTACACCTTC. Residues: CASSLSGTGKGYTF.

The chain combines TRBV19 with TRBJ2-7; D might be TRBD1 (5 bases). Per the germline V gene, CDR1 is LNHDA and CDR2 is SQIVND (reference sequence). The V end was cut by 8 bases, the J end by 5 bases, with 16 bases between. The CDR3 is 13 amino acids. The CDR3 DNA is TGTGCCAGTCGGTTGACAGCGACGGACGAGCAGTACTTC. It encodes CASRLTATDEQYF.

The CDR3 DNA follows: TGTGCCAGCAGCATAGGGGGGAACACTGAAGCTTTCTTT. Translated: CASSIGGNTEAFF. The genes are TRBV5-6 and TRBJ1-1, with D maybe TRBD1 (6 bases). Trimming took off 4 bases at V and 1 base at J, with 8 bases between the two ends. Germline V gives CDR1 SGHDT, CDR2 YYEEEE. This CDR3 has 13 amino acids. The variable domain in full, with the rest retrieved from reference TRBV5-6 and TRBJ1-1, is DAGVTQSPTHLIKTRGQQVTLRCSPKSGHDTVSWYQQALGQGPQFIFQYYEEEERQRGNFPDRFSGHQFPNYSSELNVNALLLGDSALYLCASSIGGNTEAFFGQGTRLTVV.

This clone was detected only a few times. J is TRBJ2-7 and V is TRBV30, with unresolved D. The CDR3 covers 13 residues. Per germline, CDR1 GTSNPN and CDR2 SVGIG (reference sequence). V lost 1 base to trimming and J lost 2 bases, with 9 bases between them. As DNA, the CDR3 is TGTGCCTGGAGTGCGGTTAACCCCTACGAGCAGTACTTC. Its protein product is CAWSAVNPYEQYF.

The V gene is TRBV29-1, the J gene TRBJ2-3; D might be TRBD2 (6 bases). CDR1 is SQVTM, CDR2 ANQGSEA, per germline. This CDR3 region has 15 residues. The V gene lost 5 bases and the J gene lost 1 base, with 16 bases spanning the gap. The CDR3 nucleotides read TGCAGCGTTTCGGAGGGGTTGGGCCGCACAGATACGCAGTATTTT. Protein: CSVSEGLGRTDTQYF.

The rearrangement uses TRBV27 and TRBJ1-4; D ambiguous. The CDR3 is 13 residues long. Trimming took 0 bases from V and 5 from J, leaving 4 bases between them. Germline V gene data show CDR1 as MNHEY and CDR2 as SMNVEV (reference sequence). CDR3 bases: TGTGCCAGCAGTTTATCGATAAATGAAAAACTGTTTTTT. Amino acids: CASSLSINEKLFF.

This clone occurred a few times. V and J are TRBV7-6 and TRBJ2-3, with D perhaps TRBD2 (5 bases). Trimming removed 5 bases from V and 3 bases from J, with 9 bases in between. This CDR3 comprises 13 residues. Germline lookup yields CDR1 SGHVS and CDR2 FNYEAQ. The CDR3 DNA sequence: TGTGCCAGCAGCCCCCGGGGTACAGATACGCAGTATTTT. This encodes CASSPRGTDTQYF.

Notes on this clone: One end of the junction fails to match germline, which may point to a read error. V is TRBV7-7 and J is TRBJ2-5; D may be TRBD2 (6 bases). This CDR3 contains 15 residues. Germline values: CDR1 SSHAT, CDR2 FNYEAQ (reference sequence). As DNA, the CDR3 is TGTGCTAGCAGCTTAGTCCCGGGAGCCCAAGAGACCCAGTACTTC. Amino acids: CASSLVPGAQETQYF.

This clone was observed a few times. The chain uses TRBV21-1 and TRBJ2-3; no DNA check was done on the table's D call, TRBD1. TRBV21-1 is tagged as a pseudogene. This CDR3 is built from 16 residues. CDR3 nucleotide sequence: TGTGCCAGCAGCAAAGTATGGACAGTGAGCACAGATACGCAGTATTTT. Its translation: CASSKVWTVSTDTQYF.

The rearrangement links TRBV5-6 to TRBJ2-7; 9 bases agree with TRBD2. The length of the CDR3 is 16 residues. The germline V gene encodes CDR1 SGHDT and CDR2 YYEEEE. Trimming removed 4 bases from V and 4 bases from J; junction bases left unmatched: 12. The CDR3 loop is CASSPRGVAGAYEQYF. Written as DNA, the CDR3 is TGTGCCAGCAGCCCCCGCGGGGTAGCGGGAGCGTACGAGCAGTACTTC. Based on the CDR3 plus reference TRBV5-6 and TRBJ2-7, the full variable domain is DAGVTQSPTHLIKTRGQQVTLRCSPKSGHDTVSWYQQALGQGPQFIFQYYEEEERQRGNFPDRFSGHQFPNYSSELNVNALLLGDSALYLCASSPRGVAGAYEQYFGPGTRLTVT.

This clone was picked up a small number of times. This chain joins TRBV29-1 and TRBJ2-5; D might be TRBD1 (5 bases). The CDR3 is made up of 17 amino acids. The germline CDR1 and CDR2 sequences are SQVTM and ANQGSEA. The V and J ends lost 2 bases and 5 bases respectively, with 24 bases between them. The CDR3 DNA sequence: TGCAGCGTTGAAATCGGATCGCCCTTAGGGGCAGGGGAGACCCAGTACTTC. It codes for CSVEIGSPLGAGETQYF.

CDR3 in DNA: TGTGCCTGGAGTAGGGGCGGGGTTGAGCAGTTCTTC. Translation: CAWSRGGVEQFF. The V gene is TRBV30, the J gene TRBJ2-1; the D gene is possibly TRBD2 (6 bases). V was clipped by 2 bases and J by 9 bases, with 11 bases between them. Germline V gene lookup returns CDR1 GTSNPN and CDR2 SVGIG (reference sequence). The CDR3 sequence is 12 residues long. Full variable domain (missing parts from reference TRBV30 and TRBJ2-1): SQTIHQWPATLVQPVGSPLSLECTVEGTSNPNLYWYRQAAGRGLQLLFYSVGIGQISSEVPQNLSASRPQDRQFILSSKKLLLSDSGFYLCAWSRGGVEQFFGPGTRLTVL.

The gene calls are TRBV7-9 and TRBJ2-3; 9 nucleotides line up with TRBD2. There are 16 residues in the CDR3. The V gene end was trimmed by 3 bases and the J gene end by 6 bases; junction bases not matched to a gene: 10. The V gene's germline CDR1 is SEHNR and CDR2 FQNEAQ (reference sequence). CDR3 in amino acids: CASSFLAGISYDTQYF. The CDR3 DNA sequence: TGTGCCAGCAGCTTCCTAGCGGGGATTTCGTACGATACGCAGTATTTT.

This chain joins TRBV9 and TRBJ2-1; no firm D call. V shed 0 bases and J shed 10 bases, with 11 bases lying between them. Looked up from germline, CDR1 is SGDLS and CDR2 is YYNGEE. This CDR3 is 13 amino acids long. The CDR3 region has the DNA TGTGCCAGCAGCGTAGGGTCCCCGGGCGAGCAGTTCTTC. This codes for CASSVGSPGEQFF. The full variable domain, its missing parts supplied by reference TRBV9 and TRBJ2-1, is DSGVTQTPKHLITATGQRVTLRCSPRSGDLSVYWYQQSLDQGLQFLIQYYNGEERAKGNILERFSAQQFPDLHSELNLSSLELGDSALYFCASSVGSPGEQFFGPGTRLTVL.

The rearrangement links TRBV30 to TRBJ1-2; D gene unclear. The V and J ends lost 2 bases and 7 bases respectively, with 14 bases between them. CDR3 size: 13 residues. Germline CDR1 GTSNPN, CDR2 SVGIG (reference sequence). The CDR3 sequence: CAWSSGLGFGYTF. CDR3 nucleotides: TGTGCCTGGAGTAGTGGACTGGGTTTTGGCTACACCTTC.

The V gene is TRBV23-1, the J gene TRBJ1-5, with TRBD1 as a possible D gene (5 bases). TRBV23-1 is designated an ORF whose function remains uncertain. Trimming left V 6 bases short and J 0 bases short, with 9 bases between. The CDR3 runs 14 residues. CDR3: CASSGTDSNQPQHF. CDR3 in DNA: TGCGCCAGCAGCGGGACGGATAGCAATCAGCCCCAGCATTTT.

This sequence joins TRBV30 and TRBJ2-5; no definite D call. In germline, CDR1 is GTSNPN, CDR2 SVGIG (reference sequence). This CDR3 has 13 residues. Trimming took 0 bases from V and 3 from J, leaving 8 bases between them. The CDR3: CAWSVLPEETQYF. Here the CDR3 DNA reads TGTGCCTGGAGTGTCCTACCCGAAGAGACCCAGTACTTC.